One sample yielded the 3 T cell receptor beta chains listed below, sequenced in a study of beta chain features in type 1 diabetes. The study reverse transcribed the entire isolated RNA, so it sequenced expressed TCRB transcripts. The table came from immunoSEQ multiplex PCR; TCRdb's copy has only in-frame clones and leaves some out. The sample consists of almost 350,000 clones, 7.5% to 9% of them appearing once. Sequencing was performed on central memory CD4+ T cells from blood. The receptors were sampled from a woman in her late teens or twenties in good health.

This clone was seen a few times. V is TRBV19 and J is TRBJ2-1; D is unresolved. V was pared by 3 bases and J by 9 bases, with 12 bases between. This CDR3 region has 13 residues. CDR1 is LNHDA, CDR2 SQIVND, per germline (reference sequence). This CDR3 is CASSINRLSEQFF. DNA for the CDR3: TGTGCCAGTAGTATTAATCGGTTGTCTGAGCAGTTCTTC.

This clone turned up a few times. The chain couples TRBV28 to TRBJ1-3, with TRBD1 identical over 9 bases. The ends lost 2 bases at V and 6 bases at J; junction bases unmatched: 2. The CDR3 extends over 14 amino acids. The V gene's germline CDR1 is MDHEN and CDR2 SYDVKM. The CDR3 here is CASSLAQGANTIYF. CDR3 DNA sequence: TGTGCCAGCAGTTTAGCACAGGGGGCAAACACCATATATTTT. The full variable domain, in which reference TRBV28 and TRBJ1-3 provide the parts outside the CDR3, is DVKVTQSSRYLVKRTGEKVFLECVQDMDHENMFWYRQDPGLGLRLIYFSYDVKMKEKGDIPEGYSVSREKKERFSLILESASTNQTSMYLCASSLAQGANTIYFGEGSWLTVV.

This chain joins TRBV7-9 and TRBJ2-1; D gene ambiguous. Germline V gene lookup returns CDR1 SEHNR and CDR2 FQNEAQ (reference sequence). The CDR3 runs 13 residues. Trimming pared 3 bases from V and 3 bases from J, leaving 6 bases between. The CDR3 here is CASSFGVYNEQFF. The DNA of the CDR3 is TGTGCCAGCAGCTTTGGGGTCTACAATGAGCAGTTCTTC.